Listed below are T cell receptor beta chains from one sample, sequenced in a study of tumor and adjacent non-tumor tissue in lung cancer. TCRdb independently ran MiXCR on the multiplex PCR reads; one entry per CDR3 protein. This table holds around 76,000 distinct CDR3 sequences, 76% found once. The sample was distant non-tumor lung tissue. These TCRs come from a man aged 65 to 79 with non-small cell lung cancer. Each CDR3 is given with its conserved first and last residue. The D gene is left open where the match is weak. Size is stated for part of the rows, as once, few or many counts, or as a class when the clone is expanded.

>many|TRBJ2-3|NA|15|TRBV7-3
CASSLTGLMPDTQYF
TGTGCCAGCAGCTTAACGGGTTTGATGCCAGATACGCAGTATTTT
>once|TRBJ2-5|NA|13|TRBV29-1
CSMADRFQATRYF
TGCAGCATGGCCGACAGGTTCCAAGCGACACGGTACTTC
>NA|TRBJ2-5|NA|16|TRBV4-1
CASSQVPVGEEETQYF
TGCGCCAGCAGCCAAGTCCCAGTGGGTGAGGAAGAGACCCAATACTTC
>few|TRBJ2-1|NA|11|TRBV29-1
CSVGVGDEQFF
TGTAGCGTAGGAGTGGGGGATGAGCAGTTCTTC
>NA|TRBJ2-1|NA|14|TRBV6-2/TRBV6-3
CAGSRGQSYSEQFF
TGTGCCGGCAGCAGAGGACAGTCCTACAGTGAGCAGTTCTTC
>NA|TRBJ1-2|NA|11|TRBV12-3/TRBV12-4
CPTTLRDGYTF
TGCCCCACCACCCTGAGAGATGGCTACACCTTC
>NA|TRBJ1-2|NA|12|TRBV12-3/TRBV12-4
CTSSFPNYGYTF
TGTACCAGCAGTTTCCCCAACTATGGCTACACCTTC
>NA|TRBJ2-3|NA|15|TRBV11-3
CGSTHREVSTDTLYF
TGTGGCAGCACCCATCGGGAAGTAAGCACAGATACGCTGTATTTT
>NA|TRBJ2-5|NA|13|TRBV29-1
CGVADRFQENQYF
TGCGGGGTGGCAGACAGGTTCCAAGAGAACCAGTACTTC
>NA|TRBJ2-1|TRBD1|13|TRBV2
CASSVRGQYEQFF
TGTGCCAGCAGTGTAAGGGGACAGTACGAGCAGTTCTTC
>NA|TRBJ2-1|TRBD2|14|TRBV28
CASSFSGSHNEQFF
TGTGCCAGCAGTTTTAGCGGGAGCCACAATGAGCAGTTCTTC
>NA|TRBJ2-7|NA|15|TRBV11-2
CASSLERGAPYEQCF
TGTGCCAGCAGCTTAGAACGAGGGGCCCCCTACGAGCAGTGCTTC
>NA|TRBJ2-5|NA|15|TRBV28
CANSFVRGWQETKYF
TGTGCCAACAGTTTTGTCAGGGGCTGGCAAGAGACCAAGTACTTC
>few|TRBJ1-2|NA|13|TRBV28
CASTIRGAGGYTF
TGTGCCAGCACCATCCGGGGGGCCGGGGGCTACACCTTC
>NA|TRBJ2-3|NA|15|TRBV5-4
CASSFVGGFTDTQYF
TGTGCCAGCAGCTTCGTCGGGGGATTCACAGATACGCAGTATTTT
>few|TRBJ2-7|NA|19|TRBV15
CATSREFRSGRGSSYEQYF
TGTGCCACCAGCAGAGAGTTCCGCTCCGGACGGGGGAGCTCCTACGAGCAGTACTTC
>NA|TRBJ2-4|NA|14|TRBV6-1
CTSSEGAGSKIQYF
TGTACCAGCAGTGAAGGGGCAGGGTCAAAGATTCAGTACTTC
>NA|TRBJ1-5|TRBD1|15|TRBV20-1
CSARDIGGGGQPQDF
TGCAGTGCTAGAGATATTGGAGGGGGCGGTCAGCCACAGGATTTT
>NA|TRBJ2-2|NA|12|TRBV5-4
CVSSSDSEELFF
TGTGTCAGCAGCTCAGACAGCGAGGAGCTGTTTTTT
>NA|TRBJ1-2|NA|12|TRBV11-1
CASSLYSYSYTF
TGTGCCAGCAGCTTATACAGTTATAGCTACACGTTC
>few|TRBJ2-2|TRBD2|20|TRBV4-1
CASSQNYPTGAGVRAGELFF
TGCGCCAGCAGCCAAAACTATCCGACCGGAGCGGGAGTGCGAGCCGGGGAGCTGTTTTTT
>NA|TRBJ2-3|NA|14|TRBV29-1
CSVEGSSVGVTQYF
TGCAGCGTTGAGGGTTCATCAGTGGGGGTTACGCAGTATTTT